This is a list of T cell receptor beta chains from one sample in a study of blood T cell repertoires in COVID-19. Method: immunoSEQ multiplex PCR; TCRdb's copy keeps in-frame clones and lacks some. Of roughly 110,000 clones in the sample, around 92% were seen once. The specimen sequenced was peripheral blood. The source of these receptors is a man between 40 and 49 years old with active or convalescent COVID-19. CDR3s include the opening cysteine and the closing phenylalanine or tryptophan. A D gene is named only where the DNA matches it firmly. Clone size appears in some rows only: once, few, many, or a class for an expanded clone.

clone size: .; J gene: TRBJ2-5; D gene: .; CDR3 length: 14; V gene: TRBV5-1; CDR3 protein: CASSPGRVQETQYF; CDR3 DNA: TGCGCCAGCAGCCCTGGGCGGGTCCAAGAGACCCAGTACTTC
clone size: .; J gene: TRBJ1-1; D gene: TRBD1; CDR3 length: 11; V gene: TRBV20-1; CDR3 protein: CSASAQGEAFF; CDR3 DNA: TGCAGTGCTAGTGCGCAGGGGGAGGCTTTCTTT
clone size: .; J gene: TRBJ2-7; D gene: TRBD1; CDR3 length: 13; V gene: TRBV25-1; CDR3 protein: CASSQTGRYEQYF; CDR3 DNA: TGTGCCAGCAGTCAGACAGGGCGGTACGAGCAGTACTTC
clone size: .; J gene: TRBJ2-5; D gene: TRBD2; CDR3 length: 15; V gene: TRBV27; CDR3 protein: CASSYRRSGRETQYF; CDR3 DNA: TGTGCCAGCAGTTACCGGCGTAGCGGGAGGGAGACCCAGTACTTC
clone size: .; J gene: TRBJ1-1; D gene: .; CDR3 length: 18; V gene: TRBV3-1/TRBV3-2; CDR3 protein: CASSPRQPFPPMNTEAFF; CDR3 DNA: TGTGCCAGCAGCCCCCGACAGCCGTTTCCCCCTATGAACACTGAAGCTTTCTTT
clone size: once; J gene: TRBJ2-3; D gene: .; CDR3 length: 14; V gene: TRBV27; CDR3 protein: CASSWKGSTDTQYF; CDR3 DNA: TGTGCCAGCAGTTGGAAGGGGAGCACAGATACGCAGTATTTT
clone size: once; J gene: TRBJ2-1; D gene: .; CDR3 length: 13; V gene: TRBV4-1; CDR3 protein: CASSQDLSYEQFF; CDR3 DNA: TGCGCCAGCAGCCAAGACCTAAGCTATGAGCAGTTCTTC
clone size: .; J gene: TRBJ2-7; D gene: TRBD1; CDR3 length: 15; V gene: TRBV10-3; CDR3 protein: CAIRPGAGGTYEQYF; CDR3 DNA: TGTGCCATCAGACCCGGGGCAGGGGGAACCTACGAGCAGTACTTC
clone size: .; J gene: TRBJ2-7; D gene: TRBD2; CDR3 length: 12; V gene: TRBV5-1; CDR3 protein: CASSLSGTEQYF; CDR3 DNA: TGCGCCAGCAGCTTGAGCGGGACCGAGCAGTACTTC
clone size: .; J gene: TRBJ1-2; D gene: .; CDR3 length: 15; V gene: TRBV5-4; CDR3 protein: CASSLGGAPNYGYTF; CDR3 DNA: TGTGCCAGCAGCCTTGGGGGGGCCCCTAACTATGGCTACACCTTC
clone size: .; J gene: TRBJ2-1; D gene: TRBD2; CDR3 length: 17; V gene: TRBV7-9; CDR3 protein: CASSLALAGLIYNEQFF; CDR3 DNA: TGTGCCAGCAGCTTAGCGCTAGCGGGACTGATTTACAATGAGCAGTTCTTC
clone size: .; J gene: TRBJ1-1; D gene: .; CDR3 length: 16; V gene: TRBV7-2; CDR3 protein: CASSREQARMNTEAFF; CDR3 DNA: TGTGCCAGCAGCAGGGAACAGGCGAGAATGAACACTGAAGCTTTCTTT
clone size: .; J gene: TRBJ2-7; D gene: TRBD2; CDR3 length: 13; V gene: TRBV11-2; CDR3 protein: CASSIGRGGEQYF; CDR3 DNA: TGTGCCAGCAGCATCGGACGGGGGGGAGAGCAGTACTTC
clone size: .; J gene: TRBJ1-5; D gene: .; CDR3 length: 17; V gene: TRBV4-2; CDR3 protein: CASSQVTVGVGNQPQHF; CDR3 DNA: TGTGCCAGCAGCCAAGTCACGGTCGGGGTTGGCAATCAGCCCCAGCATTTT
clone size: .; J gene: TRBJ1-1; D gene: TRBD1; CDR3 length: 16; V gene: TRBV5-1; CDR3 protein: CASSLEPGGAGTEAFF; CDR3 DNA: TGCGCCAGCAGCTTGGAACCAGGGGGCGCCGGCACTGAAGCTTTCTTT
clone size: .; J gene: TRBJ2-1; D gene: TRBD2; CDR3 length: 15; V gene: TRBV2; CDR3 protein: CASEGGRGSYNEQFF; CDR3 DNA: TGTGCCAGCGAGGGCGGGAGGGGCTCCTACAATGAGCAGTTCTTC
clone size: .; J gene: TRBJ2-3; D gene: TRBD2; CDR3 length: 16; V gene: TRBV7-9; CDR3 protein: CASSLTLAGGSDTQYF; CDR3 DNA: TGTGCCAGCTCCTTGACTCTAGCGGGAGGTTCAGATACGCAGTATTTT
clone size: .; J gene: TRBJ1-6; D gene: TRBD1; CDR3 length: 16; V gene: TRBV11-2; CDR3 protein: CASSATGTVQRSPLHF; CDR3 DNA: TGTGCCAGCAGCGCCACCGGGACAGTACAACGATCACCCCTCCACTTT
clone size: once; J gene: TRBJ1-1; D gene: .; CDR3 length: 13; V gene: TRBV5-1; CDR3 protein: CASSPGTNTEAFF; CDR3 DNA: TGCGCCAGCAGCCCGGGGACAAACACTGAAGCTTTCTTT
clone size: .; J gene: TRBJ2-7; D gene: .; CDR3 length: 13; V gene: TRBV4-3; CDR3 protein: CAIPPGDPYEQYF; CDR3 DNA: TGCGCCATACCCCCAGGCGACCCCTACGAGCAGTACTTC
clone size: once; J gene: TRBJ1-1; D gene: TRBD1; CDR3 length: 14; V gene: TRBV5-1; CDR3 protein: CASSWGQGVTEAFF; CDR3 DNA: TGCGCCAGCAGCTGGGGACAGGGGGTCACTGAAGCTTTCTTT
clone size: .; J gene: TRBJ1-2; D gene: .; CDR3 length: 15; V gene: TRBV19; CDR3 protein: CASSDSRQQPYGYTF; CDR3 DNA: TGTGCCAGTAGTGACTCCCGACAGCAACCCTATGGCTACACCTTC
clone size: once; J gene: TRBJ1-1; D gene: .; CDR3 length: 14; V gene: TRBV28; CDR3 protein: CASSGYYSGTEAFF; CDR3 DNA: TGTGCCAGCAGTGGGTACTACTCTGGGACTGAAGCTTTCTTT
clone size: .; J gene: TRBJ2-7; D gene: .; CDR3 length: 13; V gene: TRBV6-5; CDR3 protein: CASSTRGSYEQYF; CDR3 DNA: TGTGCCAGCAGTACCCGGGGCTCCTACGAGCAGTACTTC
clone size: .; J gene: TRBJ2-7; D gene: .; CDR3 length: 11; V gene: TRBV29-1; CDR3 protein: CSARVDSEQYF; CDR3 DNA: TGCAGCGCGAGAGTGGACAGCGAGCAGTACTTC
clone size: .; J gene: TRBJ2-5; D gene: .; CDR3 length: 15; V gene: TRBV5-1; CDR3 protein: CASSDTASASLTQYF; CDR3 DNA: TGCGCCAGCAGCGATACTGCTAGCGCATCACTGACCCAGTACTTC
clone size: .; J gene: TRBJ1-1; D gene: TRBD1; CDR3 length: 15; V gene: TRBV28; CDR3 protein: CASRTGGSGNTEAFF; CDR3 DNA: TGTGCCTCCCGGACAGGGGGCAGTGGTAACACTGAAGCTTTCTTT
clone size: .; J gene: TRBJ2-1; D gene: TRBD1; CDR3 length: 14; V gene: TRBV11-2; CDR3 protein: CASTPGQALNEQFF; CDR3 DNA: TGTGCCAGCACCCCCGGACAGGCCTTAAATGAGCAGTTCTTC
clone size: .; J gene: TRBJ1-4; D gene: TRBD1; CDR3 length: 14; V gene: TRBV19; CDR3 protein: CASNSGQGRTKLFF; CDR3 DNA: TGTGCCAGTAACTCGGGACAGGGAAGGACGAAACTGTTTTTT
clone size: .; J gene: TRBJ1-5; D gene: .; CDR3 length: 13; V gene: TRBV30; CDR3 protein: CAWSVQSSQPQHF; CDR3 DNA: TGTGCCTGGAGTGTACAGTCGAGTCAGCCCCAGCATTTT
clone size: .; J gene: TRBJ1-6; D gene: .; CDR3 length: 14; V gene: TRBV27; CDR3 protein: CASSLSIDNSPLHF; CDR3 DNA: TGTGCCAGCAGTTTATCTATCGATAATTCACCCCTCCACTTT
clone size: few; J gene: TRBJ1-2; D gene: .; CDR3 length: 14; V gene: TRBV27; CDR3 protein: CASSSANRNYGYTF; CDR3 DNA: TGTGCCAGCAGTTCTGCTAACAGAAACTATGGCTACACCTTC
clone size: .; J gene: TRBJ1-1; D gene: .; CDR3 length: 12; V gene: TRBV6-2/TRBV6-3; CDR3 protein: CASSRRTLETFF; CDR3 DNA: TGTGCCAGCAGTAGGAGGACCTTGGAGACTTTCTTT
clone size: once; J gene: TRBJ2-5; D gene: TRBD2; CDR3 length: 19; V gene: TRBV4-1; CDR3 protein: CASSQDVGGLAGDLETQYF; CDR3 DNA: TGCGCCAGCAGCCAAGACGTAGGTGGGCTAGCGGGAGATTTGGAGACCCAGTACTTC
clone size: few; J gene: TRBJ2-1; D gene: .; CDR3 length: 11; V gene: TRBV18; CDR3 protein: CASSLHNEQFF; CDR3 DNA: TGTGCCAGCTCCCTACACAATGAGCAGTTCTTC
clone size: .; J gene: TRBJ2-3; D gene: TRBD2; CDR3 length: 17; V gene: TRBV4-3; CDR3 protein: CASSQGVWTSGTDTQYF; CDR3 DNA: TGCGCCAGCAGCCAAGGAGTCTGGACTAGTGGCACAGATACGCAGTATTTT
clone size: .; J gene: TRBJ2-7; D gene: .; CDR3 length: 15; V gene: TRBV4-3; CDR3 protein: CASSQVSSGFYEQYF; CDR3 DNA: TGCGCCAGCAGCCAAGTCAGTTCGGGATTCTACGAGCAGTACTTC
clone size: .; J gene: TRBJ2-7; D gene: TRBD2; CDR3 length: 17; V gene: TRBV27; CDR3 protein: CASSLSPTSSSGYEQYF; CDR3 DNA: TGTGCCAGCAGTTTATCCCCGACTAGCTCCAGCGGGTACGAGCAGTACTTC
clone size: .; J gene: TRBJ2-5; D gene: .; CDR3 length: 14; V gene: TRBV2; CDR3 protein: CASSRDRNQETQYF; CDR3 DNA: TGTGCCAGCAGTCGCGACAGGAACCAAGAGACCCAGTACTTC
clone size: once; J gene: TRBJ2-7; D gene: TRBD2; CDR3 length: 15; V gene: TRBV6-4; CDR3 protein: CASSEGTSGTYEQYF; CDR3 DNA: TGTGCCAGCAGTGAAGGGACTAGCGGGACCTACGAGCAGTACTTC
clone size: once; J gene: TRBJ1-5; D gene: TRBD1; CDR3 length: 15; V gene: TRBV28; CDR3 protein: CASSGGQGAGQPQHF; CDR3 DNA: TGTGCCAGCAGTGGGGGACAGGGGGCCGGTCAGCCCCAGCATTTT
clone size: .; J gene: TRBJ1-2; D gene: TRBD1; CDR3 length: 14; V gene: TRBV5-4; CDR3 protein: CASSSKTGFYGYTF; CDR3 DNA: TGTGCCAGCAGCTCTAAGACAGGGTTCTATGGCTACACCTTC
clone size: .; J gene: TRBJ1-2; D gene: .; CDR3 length: 11; V gene: TRBV6-5; CDR3 protein: CASSYGGGYTF; CDR3 DNA: TGTGCCAGCAGTTACGGCGGCGGCTACACCTTC
clone size: .; J gene: TRBJ2-7; D gene: TRBD2; CDR3 length: 19; V gene: TRBV4-2; CDR3 protein: CASSQDSLAGGPLLYEQYF; CDR3 DNA: TGTGCCAGCAGCCAAGATTCCCTAGCGGGAGGGCCATTGCTTTACGAGCAGTACTTC
clone size: .; J gene: TRBJ2-7; D gene: .; CDR3 length: 12; V gene: TRBV11-2; CDR3 protein: CASSLVAPGQYF; CDR3 DNA: TGTGCCAGCAGCTTAGTAGCCCCCGGGCAGTACTTC
clone size: .; J gene: TRBJ2-5; D gene: TRBD2; CDR3 length: 16; V gene: TRBV7-9; CDR3 protein: CASQPLSGGESGTQYF; CDR3 DNA: TGTGCCAGCCAGCCCCTAAGCGGGGGCGAATCGGGGACCCAGTACTTC
clone size: .; J gene: TRBJ1-6; D gene: .; CDR3 length: 13; V gene: TRBV6-1; CDR3 protein: CASSDRQNSPLHF; CDR3 DNA: TGTGCCAGCAGTGACCGACAGAATTCACCCCTCCACTTT
clone size: .; J gene: TRBJ2-7; D gene: TRBD2; CDR3 length: 14; V gene: TRBV11-2; CDR3 protein: CASSPTSGIIEQYF; CDR3 DNA: TGTGCCAGCAGCCCGACTAGCGGGATAATCGAGCAGTACTTC
clone size: .; J gene: TRBJ1-3; D gene: .; CDR3 length: 11; V gene: TRBV12-3/TRBV12-4; CDR3 protein: CASSFSGPIYF; CDR3 DNA: TGTGCCAGCAGTTTTTCAGGGCCCATATATTTT
clone size: .; J gene: TRBJ1-6; D gene: .; CDR3 length: 15; V gene: TRBV4-3; CDR3 protein: CASSQGSARNSPLHF; CDR3 DNA: TGCGCCAGCAGCCAAGGTAGCGCCCGAAATTCACCCCTCCACTTT